The 32 T cell receptor beta chains in this list originate from one sample, sequenced in a study of breast tumors, draining lymph nodes, adjacent tissues. The lymph nodes were axillary draining lymph nodes from breast cancer patients. TCRdb independently ran MiXCR on the multiplex PCR reads; one entry per CDR3 protein. This table has about 270,000 distinct CDR3 sequences, about 33% appearing once. Sequencing input: axillary lymph node tissue. The receptors originated from a female donor with breast cancer. Some clones in this sample may be carry-over from other donors' samples.

This clonotype was counted at least ten times. The V gene is TRBV2, the J gene TRBJ1-5; no firm D call. Trimming cost V 1 base and J 5 bases, with 12 bases left between them. CDR3 length: 15 residues. Germline CDR1 SNHLY, CDR2 FYNNEI. The CDR3 loop reads CASSEDGSRDQPQHF. In nucleotides, the CDR3 is TGTGCCAGCAGTGAAGATGGTAGTAGGGATCAGCCCCAGCATTTT.

The chain employs TRBV2 and TRBJ1-6, with D hard to call. Germline V gene data show CDR1 as SNHLY and CDR2 as FYNNEI. The V gene lost 5 bases and the J gene lost 13 bases, with 15 bases spanning the gap. The CDR3 has 13 amino acids. This CDR3 reads CASSWTGNYPLHF. The CDR3 coding sequence is TGTGCCAGCAGTTGGACGGGAAATTACCCCCTCCACTTT. The whole variable domain, remainder taken from reference TRBV2 and TRBJ1-6, is EPEVTQTPSHQVTQMGQEVILRCVPISNHLYFYWYRQILGQKVEFLVSFYNNEISEKSEIFDDQFSVERPDGSNFTLKIRSTKLEDSAMYFCASSWTGNYPLHFGNGTRLTVT.

About this clonotype itself: A read error may explain this, as a much larger clone is one base away. V usage is TRBV30 and J usage is TRBJ2-5, with unresolved D. Germline V gene sequence: CDR1 GTSNPN, CDR2 SVGIG (reference sequence). The CDR3 has 15 amino acids. V lost 0 bases, J lost 2 bases, and 13 bases lay in between. Here the CDR3 reads CAWSVVGRKQETQYF. In DNA, the CDR3 is TGTGCCTGGAGTGTAGTAGGACGGAAACAAGAGACCCAGTACTTC. Variable domain in full (rest from reference TRBV30 and TRBJ2-5): SQTIHQWPATLVQPVGSPLSLECTVEGTSNPNLYWYRQAAGRGLQLLFYSVGIGQISSEVPQNLSASRPQDRQFILSSKKLLLSDSGFYLCAWSVVGRKQETQYFGPGTRLLVL.

This clonotype was observed at least ten times. The rearrangement joins TRBV19 to TRBJ2-5, with 7 bases identical to TRBD1. Germline values: CDR1 LNHDA, CDR2 SQIVND (reference sequence). The CDR3 contains 16 residues. Unmatched junction bases numbered 14, after V lost 3 bases and J lost 7 bases. The CDR3 sequence is CASSIFGQDESGTQYF. CDR3 sequence (DNA): TGTGCCAGTAGTATTTTCGGACAGGACGAATCAGGGACCCAGTACTTC.

The V call is TRBV2, the J call TRBJ1-6, with 9 bases identical to TRBD1. V shed 3 bases and J 10 bases; nucleotides not matched to a gene: 1. CDR1 is SNHLY and CDR2 is FYNNEI in the germline V gene. This CDR3 spans 13 amino acids. CDR3 sequence reads: CASSEGTGSPLHF. As DNA, the CDR3 is TGTGCCAGCAGTGAGGGGACAGGGTCACCCCTCCACTTT.

This clonotype was counted many times. This CDR3 reads CASSPYTGVGQPQHF. Here the CDR3 DNA reads TGTGCCAGCAGCCCATATACAGGGGTCGGCCAGCCCCAGCATTTT. The genes are TRBV11-2 and TRBJ1-5, with TRBD1 matching 7 bases. The CDR3 runs to 15 residues. Per the germline V gene, CDR1 is SGHAT and CDR2 is FQNNGV. The trim removed 5 bases at V and 7 bases at J, leaving 11 bases unmatched.

As regards this clonotype: This is likely a read error, given that the CDR3 carries no conserved phenylalanine or tryptophan at its end. J is TRBJ1-2 and V is TRBV6-4; no firm D call. Trimming took off 6 bases at V and 4 bases at J, with 9 bases between the two ends. CDR1 is MRHNA and CDR2 is SNTAGT in the germline V gene. CDR3 size: 12 residues. The CDR3 region has the DNA TGTGCCAGCAGCCCTAACCTCTATGGCTACACCCTC. Its protein is CASSPNLYGYTL.

The genes are TRBV24-1 and TRBJ1-6, with 8 bases aligning to TRBD1. Germline assignment: CDR1 KGHDR and CDR2 SFDVKD. The CDR3 is made up of 14 amino acids. Trimming at V came to 10 bases and at J to 7 bases, leaving 8 bases not matched to a gene. The CDR3 region is CATSDRGRNSPLHF. The DNA of the CDR3 is TGTGCCACGTCTGACAGGGGACGAAATTCACCCCTCCACTTT.

This clonotype was recorded once. A much larger clonotype is one base distant, so this may be a read error. The chain joins TRBV12-3 or TRBV12-4 to TRBJ2-7; D gene unclear. The CDR3 is 11 amino acids. The V gene lost 4 bases and the J gene lost 5 bases, with 6 bases spanning the gap. The CDR3 DNA reads TGTGCCAGCAGTTCTAAGAACGAGCAGTACTTC. Translating it yields CASSSKNEQYF.

This clonotype was counted between two and nine times. V usage is TRBV28 and J usage is TRBJ2-7, with D possibly being TRBD1 (5 bases). CDR1 is MDHEN and CDR2 is SYDVKM in the germline V gene. The V gene lost 4 bases and the J gene lost 3 bases, with 10 bases spanning the gap. CDR3 size: 13 residues. CDR3 in amino acids: CASSSPTDYEQYF. The CDR3, as DNA: TGTGCCAGCAGTTCCCCGACAGACTACGAGCAGTACTTC.

The chain is built from TRBV25-1 and TRBJ2-1; 11 bases are a match to TRBD2. The CDR3 is 14 residues long. The germline V gene has CDR1 MGHDK and CDR2 SYGVNS. CDR3 sequence: CARVRVAGGPEQFF. The CDR3 DNA reads as TGTGCTAGGGTCAGGGTAGCGGGAGGGCCTGAGCAGTTCTTC.

This chain links TRBV7-9 with TRBJ1-1, with D hard to call. The CDR3 has 15 residues. The V gene lost 2 bases and the J gene lost 4 bases, with 14 bases spanning the gap. The germline V gene encodes CDR1 SEHNR and CDR2 FQNEAQ (reference sequence). The CDR3 region has the DNA TGTGCCAGCAGCTTAAATGCAGCCGGGAGCACTGAAGCTTTCTTT. It translates to CASSLNAAGSTEAFF.

This clonotype was observed many times. This chain links TRBV20-1 with TRBJ2-7; 8 bases align to TRBD2. The CDR3 extends over 14 amino acids. In germline, CDR1 is DFQATT, CDR2 SNEGSKA (reference sequence). The ends lost 2 bases at V and 4 bases at J; junction bases unmatched: 7. CDR3 nucleotides: TGCAGTGCTAGAATCGCCTCGGGAGGGTACGAGCAGTACTTC. Translating it yields CSARIASGGYEQYF.

This clonotype was counted at least ten times. The chain uses TRBV2 and TRBJ2-7, with a possible D match to TRBD2 (6 bases). Germline V CDR1 and CDR2: SNHLY, FYNNEI. The germline V and J ends were trimmed by 8 bases and 0 bases, with 11 bases remaining between them. The CDR3 extends over 13 amino acids. CDR3 protein: CASRRASSYEQYF. The CDR3, as DNA: TGTGCCAGCCGGAGGGCCTCCTCCTACGAGCAGTACTTC.

This clonotype was seen at least ten times. This chain uses TRBV5-1 with TRBJ2-3; D might be TRBD1 (5 bases). Germline values: CDR1 SGHRS, CDR2 YFSETQ. This CDR3 has 16 residues. Trimming cost V 6 bases and J 2 bases, with 19 bases left between them. Written as DNA, the CDR3 is TGCGCCAGCACCTTAGTTGGGGCTGCCCCCACAGATACGCAGTATTTT. The encoded protein is CASTLVGAAPTDTQYF.

The chain recombines TRBV25-1 with TRBJ2-2; 8 positions agree with TRBD2. V shed 4 bases and J 0 bases; nucleotides not matched to a gene: 10. The CDR3 contains 18 residues. Germline V gene data show CDR1 as MGHDK and CDR2 as SYGVNS. CDR3: CASSASFLAGSNTGELFF. The DNA of the CDR3 is TGTGCCAGCAGTGCTAGTTTCTTAGCGGGATCGAACACCGGGGAGCTGTTTTTT.

This clonotype was detected ten times or more. This chain connects TRBV15 to TRBJ1-5, with D maybe TRBD1 (6 bases). The V gene's germline CDR1 is LNHNV and CDR2 YYDKDF (reference sequence). This CDR3 region has 18 residues. V gave up 0 bases and J gave up 7 bases, with 22 bases separating them. The CDR3 loop is CATSRDPRTVNIIQPQHF. The CDR3 bases are TGTGCCACCAGCAGAGACCCCCGGACAGTAAATATAATCCAGCCCCAGCATTTT.

This clonotype has a count of ten or more. The chain employs TRBV15 and TRBJ2-2; no clear D. Germline V gene data show CDR1 as LNHNV and CDR2 as YYDKDF (reference sequence). V was cut by 3 bases and J by 7 bases, with 6 bases left in between. CDR3 length: 12 amino acids. The CDR3 here is CATSRGNGELFF. The CDR3, as DNA: TGTGCCACCAGCAGGGGGAACGGGGAGCTGTTTTTT.

The chain couples TRBV10-3 to TRBJ2-5; 13 nucleotides align to TRBD2. After removal of 9 bases from V and 4 bases from J, the junction contained 5 bases not matched to a gene. CDR1 is ENHRY and CDR2 is SYGVKD in the germline V gene. This CDR3 is 14 amino acids long. The CDR3 region is CAMTSGRSGETQYF. CDR3 sequence (DNA): TGTGCCATGACTAGCGGGAGGAGCGGAGAGACCCAGTACTTC.

This clonotype was counted a single time. A single base separates this from a much larger clone, so it may be a read error. The chain uses TRBV12-3 or TRBV12-4 and TRBJ1-6, with D unclear. V was trimmed by 6 bases and J by 0 bases, leaving 9 bases between them. CDR3 length: 15 residues. The CDR3 protein is CASSCDGSYNSPLHF. The DNA of the CDR3 is TGTGCCAGCAGCTGCGACGGCTCCTATAATTCACCCCTCCACTTT.

The rearrangement uses TRBV24-1 and TRBJ1-5; TRBD1 matches at 7 bases. The germline V gene encodes CDR1 KGHDR and CDR2 SFDVKD. The J segment lost 5 bases and the V segment lost 5 bases, leaving 8 bases of the junction unmatched. This CDR3 spans 15 amino acids. CDR3 sequence reads: CATSANDRAYQPQHF. CDR3 nucleotides: TGTGCCACCAGTGCGAATGACAGGGCCTATCAGCCCCAGCATTTT.

This clonotype was counted many times. The genes are TRBV2 and TRBJ2-5; D uncertain. Germline values: CDR1 SNHLY, CDR2 FYNNEI. The length of the CDR3 is 10 residues. V was pared by 8 bases and J by 7 bases, with 8 bases between. CDR3 sequence: CASGEGTQYF. DNA for the CDR3: TGTGCCAGCGGGGAAGGGACCCAGTACTTC.

This clonotype came up a few times. In DNA form, the CDR3 reads TGTGCCAGCAGCGTAGATAACAGGTATAACACTGAAGCTTTCTTT. It encodes CASSVDNRYNTEAFF. The J gene is TRBJ1-1, the V gene TRBV9, with D maybe TRBD1 (5 bases). CDR1 SGDLS and CDR2 YYNGEE come from the germline V gene. The CDR3 is made up of 15 amino acids. The ends were cut back, 0 bases at V and 2 bases at J, with 11 bases in the middle. Full variable domain (outside the CDR3, taken from reference TRBV9 and TRBJ1-1): DSGVTQTPKHLITATGQRVTLRCSPRSGDLSVYWYQQSLDQGLQFLIQYYNGEERAKGNILERFSAQQFPDLHSELNLSSLELGDSALYFCASSVDNRYNTEAFFGQGTRLTVV.

This clonotype showed up just a few times. One junction end disagrees with the germline gene, perhaps due to a read error. This sequence joins TRBV19 and TRBJ2-1; TRBD2 agrees at 10 bases. This CDR3 comprises 17 residues. The germline gives CDR1 LNHDA, CDR2 SQIVND (reference sequence). The CDR3 region has the DNA TGTGCCAGTAGTAGGCTAGCGGGAGTGAAGGTGGGCAATGAGCAGTCCTTC. Residues: CASSRLAGVKVGNEQSF.

On this clonotype: This may be a read error, as it is one base from a much larger clone. The rearrangement joins TRBV5-6 to TRBJ2-2, with D possibly matching TRBD1 (6 bases). The CDR3 extends over 14 amino acids. Germline V gene lookup returns CDR1 SGHDT and CDR2 YYEEEE. Trimming left V 0 bases short and J 10 bases short, with 13 bases between. In nucleotides, the CDR3 is TGTGCCAGCAGCTTGGTGGGTAGGGGGATGGAGCTGTTTTTT. This codes for CASSLVGRGMELFF.

This clonotype was detected many times. This chain connects TRBV6-1 to TRBJ2-1; D possibly corresponds to TRBD2 (5 bases). Looked up from germline, CDR1 is MNHNS and CDR2 is SASEGT. Deletions cut 8 bases from V and 8 bases from J, with 16 bases between. This CDR3 contains 13 residues. CDR3 DNA: TGTGCCAGCCACCTTTTCGGGGTACATGAGCAGTTCTTC. Protein sequence: CASHLFGVHEQFF.

Worth noting for this clonotype: This could be a read error, since a much larger clone is one nucleotide away. This chain links TRBV4-2 with TRBJ1-2, with D maybe TRBD1 (5 bases). The germline V gene has CDR1 LGHNA and CDR2 YNFKEQ. Trimming cost V 5 bases and J 4 bases, with 23 bases left between them. The CDR3 is 17 amino acids. CDR3 protein: CASSEAPQGAESYGYTF. CDR3 bases: TGTGCCAGCAGCGAAGCTCCCCAGGGCGCGGAGAGCTATGGCTACACCTTC.

This clonotype was found many times. V is TRBV5-1 and J is TRBJ2-2; D unclear. The CDR3 has 14 amino acids. The V end lost 0 bases, the J end lost 3 bases, and 6 bases lay between the germline ends. Germline loops: CDR1 SGHRS, CDR2 YFSETQ. Here the CDR3 reads CASSLALDTGELFF. CDR3 nucleotide sequence: TGCGCCAGCAGCTTGGCCCTAGACACCGGGGAGCTGTTTTTT.

This clonotype was recorded many times. The chain is built from TRBV7-8 and TRBJ2-5; 7 bases are shared with TRBD1. Looked up from germline, CDR1 is SGHVS and CDR2 is FQNEAQ. The CDR3 is 16 residues long. The V gene end was trimmed by 6 bases and the J gene end by 5 bases; junction bases not matched to a gene: 15. The CDR3 bases are TGTGCCAGCAGGGCCCCCTGGGACAGCCTAGTGGAGACCCAGTACTTC. Translated, it gives CASRAPWDSLVETQYF. The complete variable domain, with remaining parts taken from reference TRBV7-8 and TRBJ2-5, reads GAGVSQSPRYKVAKRGQDVALRCDPISGHVSLFWYQQALGQGPEFLTYFQNEAQLDKSGLPSDRFFAERPEGSVSTLKIQRTQQEDSAVYLCASRAPWDSLVETQYFGPGTRLLVL.

This clonotype has a handful of counts. A clone one base away is much larger, so this may be a read error. The CDR3 DNA is TGCAGTGCTAGGGACTATGAAGGAGGGACCCAGTACTTC. Translating gives CSARDYEGGTQYF. The V call is TRBV20-1, the J call TRBJ2-5, with D perhaps matching TRBD2 (6 bases). The germline V and J ends were trimmed by 3 bases and 7 bases, with 15 bases remaining between them. The length of the CDR3 is 13 residues. The germline gives CDR1 DFQATT, CDR2 SNEGSKA (reference sequence).

This clonotype was seen repeatedly, ten times or more. The DNA of the CDR3 is TGTGCCAGCGGCTCAATGGTTGAAAAACTGTTTTTT. Protein product: CASGSMVEKLFF. This sequence joins TRBV3-1 and TRBJ1-4; D gene unclear. The CDR3 is 12 amino acids. The V and J ends lost 8 bases and 7 bases respectively, with 11 bases between them. The germline V gene encodes CDR1 LGHDT and CDR2 YNNKEL (reference sequence).

The chain is built from TRBV28 and TRBJ2-3; 8 nucleotides match TRBD2. The CDR3 has 17 residues. The trim removed 5 bases at V and 0 bases at J, leaving 10 bases unmatched. Germline V gene sequence: CDR1 MDHEN, CDR2 SYDVKM. This CDR3 is CASSPLGRAHSTDTQYF. The CDR3 nucleotides are TGTGCCAGCAGTCCGCTCGGGAGGGCGCACAGCACAGATACGCAGTATTTT.